This is a list of T cell receptor beta chains from one sample in a study of T cell repertoires in cytomegalovirus infection. TCRdb used MiXCR to reprocess the reads, holding one entry per CDR3 protein. This table has around 58,000 distinct CDR3 sequences, roughly 21% appearing once. Their antigens remain unidentified. The input for sequencing was CD8+ T cells from cultured PBMCs, taken from culture after CMV antigen stimulation. The receptors were gathered from a human donor in good health (CMV status not recorded). Some clones in this sample may be carry-over from other donors' samples. CDR3s include the opening cysteine and the closing phenylalanine or tryptophan. D genes are given only for firm matches. Clone size is given for some rows only: seen once, a few or many times, or a class if the clone is expanded.

v_call	d_call	j_call	clone_size	cdr3_aa	cdr3_nt
TRBV4-3	TRBD1	TRBJ1-1	many	CASSQEGDSMNTEAFF	TGCGCCAGCAGCCAAGAAGGGGACAGTATGAACACTGAAGCTTTCTTT
TRBV6-5	-	TRBJ1-5	few	CASSTGTRDQPQHF	TGTGCCAGCAGCACCGGGACAAGAGATCAGCCCCAGCATTTT
TRBV6-1	-	TRBJ1-1	-	CASSELVRIGDTEAFF	TGTGCCAGCAGTGAATTGGTAAGGATCGGGGACACTGAAGCTTTCTTT
TRBV2	-	TRBJ1-4	few	CASSESRASNEKLFF	TGTGCCAGCAGTGAAAGCAGGGCCTCCAATGAAAAACTGTTTTTT
TRBV4-1	-	TRBJ2-1	few	CASSQEPANTYNEQFF	TGCGCCAGCAGCCAGGAGCCGGCCAACACCTACAATGAGCAGTTCTTC
TRBV7-9	-	TRBJ2-1	-	CASSYGRDGYNEQFF	TGTGCCAGCAGCTACGGCCGGGACGGATACAATGAGCAGTTCTTC
TRBV4-1	TRBD1	TRBJ2-7	-	CASSQTGGNLYEQYF	TGCGCCAGCAGCCAAACAGGGGGAAATCTTTACGAGCAGTACTTC
TRBV13	-	TRBJ1-1	-	CASSLEGSVNTEAFF	TGTGCCAGCAGCTTAGAGGGCAGCGTGAACACTGAAGCTTTCTTT
TRBV12-3/TRBV12-4	TRBD1	TRBJ1-2	-	CASSMDRNYGYTF	TGTGCCAGCAGTATGGACAGGAACTATGGCTACACCTTC
TRBV5-4	-	TRBJ2-7	-	CASSLGGRSIF	TGTGCCAGCAGCTTGGGGGGGAGGAGCATCTTC
TRBV7-6	-	TRBJ2-1	-	CASSHPGNSPNNEQFF	TGTGCCAGCAGCCACCCGGGGAATAGCCCGAACAATGAGCAGTTCTTC
TRBV7-2	TRBD1	TRBJ2-5	-	CASSLDVTGHETQYF	TGTGCCAGCAGCTTAGATGTGACAGGGCACGAGACCCAGTACTTC
TRBV6-2/TRBV6-3	TRBD2	TRBJ2-1	-	CASSRLGRDEQFF	TGTGCCAGCAGCCGTCTAGGGAGGGATGAGCAGTTCTTC
TRBV7-8	-	TRBJ2-2	many	CASSSLVKATGELFF	TGTGCCAGCAGCTCCCTAGTTAAGGCCACCGGGGAGCTGTTTTTT
TRBV27	-	TRBJ1-2	few	CASSFGGIEGYTF	TGTGCCAGCAGTTTCGGAGGGATAGAAGGCTACACCTTC
TRBV27	-	TRBJ2-2	-	CASSLWAGENTGELFF	TGTGCCAGCAGTTTATGGGCAGGGGAGAACACCGGGGAGCTGTTTTTT
TRBV7-6	TRBD2	TRBJ2-7	few	CASSSLAGYEQYF	TGTGCCAGCAGCTCCTTAGCGGGATACGAGCAGTACTTC
TRBV14	-	TRBJ2-5	few	CASSQGASIGSETQYF	TGTGCCAGCAGCCAAGGGGCCTCAATAGGATCAGAGACCCAGTACTTC
TRBV4-3	-	TRBJ2-5	-	CASSQDGRGSRGTQYF	TGCGCCAGCAGCCAAGATGGCAGGGGCTCCCGAGGGACCCAGTACTTC
TRBV7-2	TRBD2	TRBJ2-3	few	CASRPGLATTDTQYF	TGTGCCAGCAGACCCGGACTAGCGACCACAGATACGCAGTATTTT
TRBV4-1	-	TRBJ1-2	few	CASSQEGEANYGYTF	TGCGCCAGCAGCCAAGAAGGCGAAGCGAACTATGGCTACACCTTC
TRBV6-5	-	TRBJ2-7	-	CASRLKGGLSRQYF	TGTGCCAGCAGGCTAAAGGGGGGACTCTCGAGGCAGTACTTC
TRBV7-6	-	TRBJ2-7	-	CASSDNSYEQYF	TGTGCCAGCAGCGATAACTCCTACGAGCAGTACTTC
TRBV7-8	TRBD1	TRBJ1-5	-	CASSPPGQGGQPQHF	TGTGCCAGCAGCCCACCGGGACAGGGAGGTCAGCCCCAGCATTTT
TRBV12-3/TRBV12-4	-	TRBJ1-1	few	CASSFPDTPNTEAFF	TGTGCCAGCAGTTTCCCCGACACCCCGAACACTGAAGCTTTCTTT
TRBV12-3/TRBV12-4	TRBD1	TRBJ2-5	few	CASTSPGQEETQYF	TGTGCCAGCACCTCACCAGGACAGGAAGAGACCCAGTACTTC
TRBV4-2	TRBD2	TRBJ2-3	few	CASSQEGTSGVDTQYF	TGTGCCAGCAGCCAAGAAGGGACTAGCGGGGTGGATACGCAGTATTTT
TRBV29-1	TRBD1	TRBJ1-2	-	CSVLGQGGNYGYTF	TGCAGCGTTTTAGGACAGGGAGGAAACTATGGCTACACCTTC
TRBV6-2/TRBV6-3	TRBD1	TRBJ1-6	-	CASSLLQGRSSYNSPLHF	TGTGCCAGCAGCCTTCTACAGGGGAGGAGCTCCTATAATTCACCCCTCCACTTT
TRBV7-8	-	TRBJ1-2	few	CASNPHTSTNYGYTF	TGTGCCAGCAACCCCCACACGAGTACTAACTATGGCTACACCTTC
TRBV9	-	TRBJ2-5	few	CASSRSGASQYF	TGTGCCAGCAGCAGGTCAGGGGCTTCCCAGTACTTC
TRBV7-2	-	TRBJ2-4	many	CASGRSPKNIQYF	TGTGCCAGCGGCAGGAGCCCCAAAAACATTCAGTACTTC
TRBV9	-	TRBJ1-1	few	CASSSGPMNTEAFF	TGTGCCAGCTCTTCAGGACCGATGAACACTGAAGCTTTCTTT
TRBV7-8	TRBD1	TRBJ1-5	few	CASSWDRGRNSNQPQHF	TGTGCCAGCAGTTGGGACAGGGGACGTAATAGCAATCAGCCCCAGCATTTT
TRBV7-4	-	TRBJ1-2	few	CASSFPREGNYGYTF	TGTGCCAGCAGCTTCCCACGGGAGGGTAACTATGGCTACACCTTC
TRBV6-5	TRBD1	TRBJ1-6	few	CASSYLGTGGSPLHF	TGTGCCAGCAGTTACTTAGGGACAGGGGGATCACCCCTCCACTTT
TRBV5-4	-	TRBJ2-1	-	CASSLNGGYNEQFF	TGTGCCAGCAGCTTGAATGGGGGCTACAATGAGCAGTTCTTC
TRBV5-6	TRBD1	TRBJ1-1	few	CASSYGQGSRSEAFF	TGTGCCAGCAGCTACGGACAGGGGAGTAGGTCTGAAGCTTTCTTT
TRBV4-1	-	TRBJ1-1	-	CAVRQGNTEAFF	TGCGCCGTTCGGCAGGGGAACACTGAAGCTTTCTTT
TRBV7-8	-	TRBJ2-5	few	CASSLRYRDGETQYF	TGTGCCAGCAGCTTGAGGTACAGGGACGGAGAGACCCAGTACTTC
TRBV7-6	-	TRBJ1-1	-	CASSAESGDTEAFF	TGTGCCAGCAGCGCAGAATCAGGGGACACTGAAGCTTTCTTT
TRBV9	-	TRBJ2-7	-	CASSAPSSYEQYF	TGTGCCAGCAGCGCCCCGAGTAGCTACGAGCAGTACTTC
TRBV7-2	-	TRBJ2-7	-	CASRHFDYEQYF	TGTGCCAGCAGACACTTTGACTACGAGCAGTACTTC
TRBV7-2	-	TRBJ2-7	few	CASSLAEVASRGYEQYF	TGTGCCAGCAGCTTAGCGGAAGTGGCTAGCCGGGGCTACGAGCAGTACTTC